This TCR beta chain was recovered during a study of molecular identifiers for immune sequencing clone quantification. Study-level findings and limits: Clones that exceeded 20 RNA copies held over 97% of effector molecules, yet under 1% in naive cells.

This clonotype was recorded at least ten times. Its matching antigen is unknown. TCRdb ran MiXCR on the PCR reads and lists one entry per CDR3 protein. The sample holds hundreds of thousands of distinct CDR3 sequences; 20% are singletons and the top ten take roughly 0.83%. The clonotype comes from a human donor in good health. Some libraries in this study had Jurkat cell RNA spiked in. Sequencing was performed on naive CD8+ T cells from blood, with Jurkat cell RNA spiked in. Subset denoted: FACS-sorted CD8+CD4-CCR7+CD45RA+ naive T cells.

The CDR3 region has the DNA TGTGCCAGCAGCTTACTAGTAGGCGTTGAAGCTTTCTTT. Its protein product is CASSLLVGVEAFF. The chain employs TRBV11-2 and TRBJ1-1, with no clear D. The CDR3 contains 13 residues. V lost 2 bases and J 7 bases, leaving 11 bases between the germline ends. Germline CDR1 and CDR2: SGHAT and FQNNGV.